The 21 T cell receptor beta chains below come from one sample, sequenced in a study of cytomegalovirus exposure and HLA in healthy donors. The PCR ran on 60 Vbeta and 13 Jbeta primers. Sequenced by immunoSEQ multiplex PCR; TCRdb stores in-frame clones only, minus some. The sample includes about 130,000 clones, around 73% seen only once; the top ten take roughly 11%. The specimen was PBMCs. Source of these receptors: a young man in good health and CMV-seropositive.

This chain connects TRBV7-2 to TRBJ2-3; TRBD2 aligns across 14 bases. V was pared by 4 bases and J by 7 bases, with 7 bases of the junction left unmatched. The CDR3 has 16 residues. Germline V gene sequence: CDR1 SGHTA, CDR2 FQGNSA. Here the CDR3 DNA reads TGTGCCAGCAGCTCAGGGACTAGCGGGAGTGGATATACGCAGTATTTT. The encoded protein is CASSSGTSGSGYTQYF.

The chain employs TRBV7-6 and TRBJ2-7, with a possible D match to TRBD2 (5 bases). CDR1 is SGHVS and CDR2 is FNYEAQ in the germline V gene. The CDR3 length is 13 residues. V lost 3 bases, J lost 1 base, and 7 bases lay in between. The CDR3 here is CASSFGLSYEQYF. CDR3 nucleotide sequence: TGTGCCAGCAGCTTTGGACTGTCCTACGAGCAGTACTTC.

A remark on this clone: No DNA is shown, since the ends of the CDR3 on it are uncertain; the CDR3 is the one TCRdb lists. This sequence joins TRBV21-1 and TRBJ2-1; no check of the table's D call, TRBD2, against the DNA was made. TRBV21-1 is a documented pseudogene. The CDR3 length equals 17 residues, ends included. CDR3 in amino acids: CASSKDVAGGSYNEQFF.

The rearrangement links TRBV6-6 to TRBJ1-5; maybe TRBD1 (6 bases). The CDR3 sequence is 13 residues long. V was shortened by 11 bases and J by 4 bases, with 15 bases between the two germline ends. Germline V CDR1 and CDR2: MNHNY, SVGAGI (reference sequence). This CDR3 is CASTPTGNQPQHF. CDR3 sequence (DNA): TGTGCCTCTACTCCAACAGGGAATCAGCCCCAGCATTTT.

This clone was found once. This sequence joins TRBV27 and TRBJ1-2; 7 nucleotides line up with TRBD1. In germline, CDR1 is MNHEY, CDR2 SMNVEV (reference sequence). The CDR3 has 14 residues. V shed 4 bases, J shed 4 bases, and the junction held 6 bases outside the gene matches. The CDR3 reads CASSSAGQSYGYTF. The CDR3 DNA reads TGTGCCAGCAGTTCTGCGGGACAGAGCTATGGCTACACCTTC.

The chain employs TRBV27 and TRBJ2-1, with 7 positions matching TRBD1. V was pared by 2 bases and J by 8 bases, with 9 bases of the junction left unmatched. The CDR3 spans 15 residues. The germline gives CDR1 MNHEY, CDR2 SMNVEV (reference sequence). CDR3 region: CASSLSSDRADEQFF. The CDR3 nucleotides are TGTGCCAGCAGTTTAAGTTCCGACAGGGCTGATGAGCAGTTCTTC.

The chain uses TRBV5-1 and TRBJ2-7, with 8 bases matching TRBD1. J gave up 5 bases and V 4 bases, and 11 bases lay outside the gene matches. Germline CDR1 reads SGHRS; CDR2 reads YFSETQ. The CDR3 has 15 residues. In DNA form, the CDR3 reads TGCGCCAGCAGCCTACGGACAGGGCCTTCCGACGAGCAGTACTTC. This encodes CASSLRTGPSDEQYF. The variable domain in full, completed from reference TRBV5-1 and TRBJ2-7, reads KAGVTQTPRYLIKTRGQQVTLSCSPISGHRSVSWYQQTPGQGLQFLFEYFSETQRNKGNFPGRFSGRQFSNSRSEMNVSTLELGDSALYLCASSLRTGPSDEQYFGPGTRLTVT.

The chain has TRBV5-1 and TRBJ2-1; 9 bases agree with TRBD2. Germline-derived CDR1 and CDR2 are SGHRS and YFSETQ. Trimming took 1 base from V and 3 from J; bases not matched to a gene: 2. This CDR3 has 15 residues. In DNA, the CDR3 is TGCGCCAGCAGCTTGTCTAGCGGGAACTACAATGAGCAGTTCTTC. This encodes CASSLSSGNYNEQFF.

This chain links TRBV7-6 with TRBJ2-1, with TRBD2 identical over 10 bases. Germline V gene lookup returns CDR1 SGHVS and CDR2 FNYEAQ. The CDR3 has 16 amino acids. The junction had 11 bases not matched to a gene; V was cut back by 4 bases and J by 8 bases. CDR3 region: CASSSPLAGAGDEQFF. The CDR3 nucleotides read TGTGCCAGCAGCTCCCCTCTAGCGGGAGCGGGGGATGAGCAGTTCTTC.

J is TRBJ1-1 and V is TRBV6-6; maybe TRBD1 (6 bases). The germline V and J ends were trimmed by 2 bases and 2 bases, with 15 bases remaining between them. Germline loops: CDR1 MNHNY, CDR2 SVGAGI (reference sequence). The CDR3 length is 16 residues. The CDR3 nucleotides read TGTGCCAGCAGTTACGGACAGAGCCGAACAAACACTGAAGCTTTCTTT. This translates into CASSYGQSRTNTEAFF.

This sequence joins TRBV29-1 and TRBJ2-7, with 8 bases fitting TRBD1. V shed 5 bases, J shed 0 bases, and the junction held 3 bases outside the gene matches. This CDR3 comprises 13 residues. Germline V gene lookup returns CDR1 SQVTM and CDR2 ANQGSEA. CDR3 region: CSVRQGASYEQYF. The CDR3 DNA sequence: TGCAGCGTTCGGCAGGGGGCCTCCTACGAGCAGTACTTC.

To note about this clone: The same CDR3 also results from other DNA sequences found in this sample. The J gene is TRBJ2-5, the V gene TRBV28; 10 nucleotides match TRBD1. V shed 2 bases and J 4 bases; nucleotides not matched to a gene: 7. Germline lookup yields CDR1 MDHEN and CDR2 SYDVKM. CDR3 length: 16 residues. CDR3 residues: CASSLVVGQGRETQYF. CDR3 bases: TGTGCCAGCAGTTTAGTGGTGGGACAGGGGAGAGAGACCCAGTACTTC.

The chain couples TRBV29-1 to TRBJ2-5; weak D call: TRBD1 (7 bases). The germline CDR1 and CDR2 sequences are SQVTM and ANQGSEA. There are 14 residues in the CDR3. Trimming took 7 bases from V and 6 from J, leaving 21 bases between them. Here the CDR3 DNA reads TGCAGCGCTAGGGGGCGGGAATCCGTCAAGACCCAGTACTTC. The encoded protein is CSARGRESVKTQYF.

The V and J genes are TRBV27 and TRBJ2-7; 7 bases match TRBD1. The CDR3 extends over 15 amino acids. The V gene end was trimmed by 0 bases and the J gene end by 2 bases; junction bases not matched to a gene: 4. The germline gives CDR1 MNHEY, CDR2 SMNVEV (reference sequence). In DNA, the CDR3 is TGTGCCAGCAGTTTATCCGGGACAGAGACCTACGAGCAGTACTTC. Translation gives CASSLSGTETYEQYF.

The gene calls are TRBV5-6 and TRBJ1-1; maybe TRBD1 (6 bases). This CDR3 is 12 amino acids long. The V and J ends lost 7 bases and 5 bases respectively, with 12 bases between them. Germline V CDR1 and CDR2: SGHDT, YYEEEE. CDR3: CASSGVITEAFF. CDR3 nucleotides: TGTGCCAGCTCAGGGGTCATAACTGAAGCTTTCTTT. Full variable domain (rest looked up from reference TRBV5-6 and TRBJ1-1): DAGVTQSPTHLIKTRGQQVTLRCSPKSGHDTVSWYQQALGQGPQFIFQYYEEEERQRGNFPDRFSGHQFPNYSSELNVNALLLGDSALYLCASSGVITEAFFGQGTRLTVV.

This clone was detected once. The V and J genes are TRBV2 and TRBJ2-3; D might be TRBD2 (6 bases). CDR1 and CDR2 (germline): SNHLY, FYNNEI. The CDR3 is 14 amino acids. Trimming cost V 6 bases and J 6 bases, with 16 bases left between them. CDR3 DNA sequence: TGTGCCAGCAGGATCGCGGGGTGGGGGGATACGCAGTATTTT. Amino acid sequence: CASRIAGWGDTQYF.

V gene TRBV14 combines with J gene TRBJ2-3, with D uncertain. CDR1 and CDR2 from the germline V gene are SGHDN and FVKESK. V lost 1 base to trimming and J lost 1 base, with 9 bases between them. This CDR3 region has 15 residues. CDR3 coding DNA: TGTGCCAGCAGCCAAGGTACTCATCGCACAGATACGCAGTATTTT. Protein sequence: CASSQGTHRTDTQYF.

This clone was recorded once. This chain uses TRBV28 with TRBJ1-2; maybe TRBD1 (6 bases). The V end lost 5 bases, the J end lost 5 bases, and 15 bases lay between the germline ends. CDR1 and CDR2 (germline): MDHEN, SYDVKM. This CDR3 spans 14 amino acids. CDR3: CASSPGGQVYGYTF. CDR3 coding DNA: TGTGCCAGCAGTCCCGGGGGGCAGGTATATGGCTACACCTTC.

A few counts support this clone. The V call is TRBV5-4, the J call TRBJ2-5; maybe TRBD2 (7 bases). The closer fit of TRBJ2-7 to the DNA end suggests the J call may be wrong. CDR1 SGHNT and CDR2 YYREEE come from the germline V gene (reference sequence). CDR3 length: 15 residues. Written as DNA, the CDR3 is TGTGCCAGCAGCCCGGGGGGCGGTCTAACCTACGAGCAGTACTTC. Residues: CASSPGGGLTYEQYF.

The chain has TRBV7-3 and TRBJ2-7, with TRBD1 matching over 10 bases. Per germline, CDR1 SGHTA and CDR2 FQGTGA. The junction had 5 bases not matched to a gene; V was cut back by 4 bases and J by 2 bases. The CDR3 is made up of 15 amino acids. CDR3 bases: TGTGCCAGCAGCTCAGACAGGGGGCCCCCCTACGAGCAGTACTTC. Amino acids: CASSSDRGPPYEQYF.

This clone was seen just once. The chain employs TRBV6-6 and TRBJ2-2; D possibly corresponds to TRBD1 (5 bases). CDR3 size: 14 residues. The germline gives CDR1 MNHNY, CDR2 SVGAGI (reference sequence). The ends were cut back, 6 bases at V and 2 bases at J, with 10 bases in the middle. The CDR3 nucleotides read TGTGCCAGCAGGGAAGGGGCCAACACCGGGGAGCTGTTTTTT. This codes for CASREGANTGELFF.